These 24 T cell receptor beta chains were all obtained from the same sample, sequenced in a study of early T cells in non-severe SARS-CoV-2 infection. Each CDR3 protein is one row after TCRdb ran MiXCR on the 5' RACE reads. Of roughly 75,000 distinct CDR3 sequences listed, roughly 12% are singletons. Sequencing input: whole blood. These receptors originate from an adult who was a healthcare worker with PCR-confirmed SARS-CoV-2 infection or an uninfected control (not recorded which).

This clonotype was observed many times. The chain couples TRBV5-5 to TRBJ2-4, with 7 positions matching TRBD1. Germline lookup yields CDR1 SGHKS and CDR2 YYEKEE (reference sequence). The CDR3 totals 16 residues. J gave up 0 bases and V 4 bases, and 7 bases lay outside the gene matches. CDR3 bases: TGTGCCAGCAGCCTGTCGGGGACAGCAGCCAAAAACATTCAGTACTTC. It specifies CASSLSGTAAKNIQYF.

This clonotype was observed at least ten times. This sequence joins TRBV11-2 and TRBJ2-1; D unclear. The V gene lost 3 bases and the J gene lost 5 bases, with 5 bases spanning the gap. CDR1 is SGHAT and CDR2 is FQNNGV in the germline V gene. The CDR3 has 12 amino acids. CDR3 sequence reads: CASSLANNEQFF. The CDR3 nucleotides read TGTGCCAGCAGCTTGGCAAACAATGAGCAGTTCTTC.

This clonotype was seen a handful of times. This chain joins TRBV27 and TRBJ2-7; 12 nucleotides align to TRBD2. CDR3 size: 15 residues. The J segment lost 0 bases and the V segment lost 7 bases, leaving 4 bases of the junction unmatched. Per germline, CDR1 MNHEY and CDR2 SMNVEV (reference sequence). The CDR3 sequence: CASTPTSGSSYEQYF. The CDR3 region has the DNA TGTGCCAGCACACCGACTAGCGGGAGCTCCTACGAGCAGTACTTC.

This sequence joins TRBV28 and TRBJ1-3; unclear D gene. The germline CDR1 and CDR2 sequences are MDHEN and SYDVKM. The CDR3 has 14 residues. V was clipped by 3 bases and J by 0 bases, with 6 bases between them. The CDR3 DNA follows: TGTGCCAGCAGTTTGCGGTTCTCTGGAAACACCATATATTTT. Its protein product is CASSLRFSGNTIYF.

This clonotype has only a few counts. V gene TRBV20-1 combines with J gene TRBJ2-3; TRBD2 agrees at 7 bases. The CDR3 spans 15 residues. J was trimmed by 0 bases and V by 6 bases; bases with no gene match: 9. Germline V gene lookup returns CDR1 DFQATT and CDR2 SNEGSKA (reference sequence). The CDR3 loop reads CSARAGGSSTDTQYF. The CDR3 nucleotides are TGCAGTGCCCGGGCTGGCGGGAGCAGCACAGATACGCAGTATTTT.

V is TRBV5-1 and J is TRBJ2-2; maybe TRBD1 (5 bases). The CDR3 is 17 amino acids. Germline V gene data show CDR1 as SGHRS and CDR2 as YFSETQ. V was cut by 0 bases and J by 4 bases, with 16 bases left in between. The CDR3 region has the DNA TGCGCCAGCAGCTTGGGGGCAACAGGCCCTACCACCGGGGAGCTGTTTTTT. Translating it yields CASSLGATGPTTGELFF.

Only a few counts were recorded for this clonotype. The rearrangement joins TRBV25-1 to TRBJ2-7; D remains ambiguous. Trimming took 1 base from V and 4 from J, leaving 5 bases between them. The length of the CDR3 is 12 residues. Germline CDR1 is MGHDK and CDR2 is SYGVNS. CDR3 DNA: TGTGCCAGCAGTGAATCCCGTTACGAGCAGTACTTC. Translating gives CASSESRYEQYF.

The sample holds a few counts of this clonotype. The rearrangement uses TRBV4-1 and TRBJ1-2; D uncertain. Germline-derived CDR1 and CDR2 are MGHRA and YSYEKL. CDR3 size: 15 residues. Trimming took 1 base from V and 4 from J, leaving 13 bases between them. CDR3 coding DNA: TGCGCCAGCAGCCAAGCCTCGACCGTCCGCTATGGCTACACCTTC. Protein: CASSQASTVRYGYTF.

This clonotype was counted at least ten times. The genes are TRBV28 and TRBJ2-1; 8 bases align to TRBD1. Germline assignment: CDR1 MDHEN and CDR2 SYDVKM. The CDR3 length is 14 residues. Trimming at V came to 6 bases and at J to 6 bases, leaving 7 bases not matched to a gene. This chain's CDR3 is CASSRQDRANEQFF. The CDR3 DNA is TGTGCCAGCAGCCGTCAGGACAGGGCCAATGAGCAGTTCTTC. Using reference TRBV28 and TRBJ2-1 for the parts outside the CDR3, the full variable domain is DVKVTQSSRYLVKRTGEKVFLECVQDMDHENMFWYRQDPGLGLRLIYFSYDVKMKEKGDIPEGYSVSREKKERFSLILESASTNQTSMYLCASSRQDRANEQFFGPGTRLTVL.

This clonotype was detected a few times. The rearrangement links TRBV3-1 to TRBJ1-2; no firm D call. The CDR3 is 14 residues long. The germline V gene encodes CDR1 LGHDT and CDR2 YNNKEL (reference sequence). V was pared by 1 base and J by 0 bases, with 6 bases between. The CDR3 here is CASSQAVANYGYTF. The CDR3 region has the DNA TGTGCCAGCAGCCAAGCAGTCGCTAACTATGGCTACACCTTC. The variable domain in full, completed from reference TRBV3-1 and TRBJ1-2, reads DTAVSQTPKYLVTQMGNDKSIKCEQNLGHDTMYWYKQDSKKFLKIMFSYNNKELIINETVPNRFSPKSPDKAHLNLHINSLELGDSAVYFCASSQAVANYGYTFGSGTRLTVV.

This clonotype was detected a few times. This chain uses TRBV5-1 with TRBJ2-3; 7 bases are shared with TRBD2. There are 17 residues in the CDR3. The ends lost 0 bases at V and 2 bases at J; junction bases unmatched: 9. CDR1 and CDR2 from the germline V gene are SGHRS and YFSETQ. CDR3 residues: CASSLAVAGAITDTQYF. In DNA form, the CDR3 reads TGCGCCAGCAGCTTGGCCGTTGCGGGAGCGATCACAGATACGCAGTATTTT. The full variable domain, with the rest looked up from reference TRBV5-1 and TRBJ2-3, is KAGVTQTPRYLIKTRGQQVTLSCSPISGHRSVSWYQQTPGQGLQFLFEYFSETQRNKGNFPGRFSGRQFSNSRSEMNVSTLELGDSALYLCASSLAVAGAITDTQYFGPGTRLTVL.

This clonotype was seen many times. The rearrangement links TRBV7-6 to TRBJ2-2; 8 nucleotides agree with TRBD2. Germline CDR1 SGHVS, CDR2 FNYEAQ. J lost 4 bases, V lost 2 bases, and 6 bases had no gene match. This CDR3 has 16 amino acids. CDR3 sequence (DNA): TGTGCCAGCAGCTTATCAGCGGGAGAGACCACCGGGGAGCTGTTTTTT. Translating gives CASSLSAGETTGELFF.

This clonotype was recorded a few times. The chain couples TRBV4-1 to TRBJ2-1; D not resolved. V was trimmed by 0 bases and J by 3 bases, leaving 12 bases between them. Germline values: CDR1 MGHRA, CDR2 YSYEKL. This CDR3 is built from 16 residues. The CDR3 DNA is TGCGCCAGCAGCCAAGATGTTTCCAGTAGCTACAATGAGCAGTTCTTC. Residues: CASSQDVSSSYNEQFF.

This clonotype was detected a few times. This chain uses TRBV20-1 with TRBJ2-1, with D possibly matching TRBD1 (6 bases). This CDR3 is 15 amino acids long. CDR1 and CDR2 (germline): DFQATT, SNEGSKA (reference sequence). V was trimmed by 0 bases and J by 3 bases, leaving 12 bases between them. Here the CDR3 DNA reads TGCAGTGCTAGAGATAAGGAACAGGGCTACAATGAGCAGTTCTTC. Its translation is CSARDKEQGYNEQFF.

This clonotype was counted only a few times. The chain employs TRBV7-9 and TRBJ1-1; 7 nucleotides line up with TRBD1. The junction had 5 bases not matched to a gene; V was cut back by 4 bases and J by 0 bases. This CDR3 region has 15 residues. Germline V CDR1 and CDR2: SEHNR, FQNEAQ (reference sequence). CDR3 in amino acids: CASSSPGQLNTEAFF. CDR3 coding DNA: TGTGCCAGCAGCTCACCGGGACAGCTGAACACTGAAGCTTTCTTT.

This clonotype was detected only a few times. The chain employs TRBV11-2 and TRBJ2-7; a weak D match, TRBD1 (5 bases). V lost 4 bases and J 1 base, leaving 8 bases between the germline ends. The CDR3 is 13 residues long. Per germline, CDR1 SGHAT and CDR2 FQNNGV. The CDR3 nucleotides read TGTGCCAGCAGCTGGGGCAGGTCCTACGAGCAGTACTTC. Protein: CASSWGRSYEQYF.

With respect to this clonotype: Without the conserved terminal phenylalanine or tryptophan, this CDR3 likely stems from a read error. The chain joins TRBV28 to TRBJ2-2, with D perhaps TRBD2 (5 bases). The CDR3 loop spans 15 amino acids. V was trimmed by 4 bases and J by 7 bases, leaving 16 bases between them. Looked up from germline, CDR1 is MDHEN and CDR2 is SYDVKM. CDR3 region: CASSSYTRHVGELFS. CDR3 nucleotides: TGTGCCAGCAGTTCCTATACTAGGCATGTCGGGGAGCTGTTTTCT.

This clonotype appeared many times. The chain couples TRBV19 to TRBJ2-2; a possible D gene is TRBD2 (7 bases). Per germline, CDR1 LNHDA and CDR2 SQIVND (reference sequence). V lost 4 bases and J lost 6, with 12 bases in between. The CDR3 has 14 amino acids. DNA for the CDR3: TGTGCCAGTAGTAAGGGGGAGGGCTCCGGGGAGCTGTTTTTT. This encodes CASSKGEGSGELFF.

This clonotype came up many times. The chain is built from TRBV7-3 and TRBJ1-1, with no clear D. Trimming removed 0 bases at V and 7 bases at J, with 9 bases between. This CDR3 has 13 amino acids. Germline V gene data show CDR1 as SGHTA and CDR2 as FQGTGA. For the CDR3, the DNA is TGTGCCAGCAGCTTAACCCCCCAGTTTGAAGCTTTCTTT. Protein: CASSLTPQFEAFF.

This clonotype appeared many times. The chain uses TRBV27 and TRBJ2-5, with 10 positions matching TRBD1. Germline V gene sequence: CDR1 MNHEY, CDR2 SMNVEV (reference sequence). Losses at the gene ends were 3 bases for V and 4 bases for J; bases not matched to a gene: 2. The CDR3 is 14 residues long. CDR3 coding DNA: TGTGCCAGCAGTTTGGGGACAGGGGTAGAGACCCAGTACTTC. Translated: CASSLGTGVETQYF.

This clonotype has more than one count but fewer than ten. This chain uses TRBV7-9 with TRBJ2-3, with 12 bases fitting TRBD2. CDR1 SEHNR and CDR2 FQNEAQ come from the germline V gene (reference sequence). CDR3 length: 16 residues. V shed 5 bases, J shed 4 bases, and the junction held 7 bases outside the gene matches. The CDR3 spells CASSPGLAGNADTQYF. CDR3 sequence (DNA): TGTGCCAGCAGCCCCGGACTAGCGGGAAACGCAGATACGCAGTATTTT.

The gene calls are TRBV18 and TRBJ1-1; no definite D call. Germline V gene data show CDR1 as KGHSH and CDR2 as LQKENI. V was cut by 3 bases and J by 5 bases, with 13 bases left in between. The CDR3 is 14 residues long. The CDR3 protein is CASSPRGLGTEAFF. CDR3 sequence (DNA): TGTGCCAGCTCACCCCGCGGGCTGGGGACTGAAGCTTTCTTT.

V and J are TRBV5-1 and TRBJ2-7, with a tentative D call TRBD2 (5 bases). This CDR3 is built from 13 residues. Trimming removed 1 base at V and 6 bases at J, with 11 bases between. Germline loops: CDR1 SGHRS, CDR2 YFSETQ. The CDR3 coding sequence is TGCGCCAGCAGCTTGATCCGGGGTGGCGAGCAGTACTTC. It specifies CASSLIRGGEQYF.

This clonotype came up many times. The V gene is TRBV5-4, the J gene TRBJ1-1; D remains unclear. Trimming cost V 3 bases and J 2 bases, with 11 bases left between them. The CDR3 covers 14 residues. Germline loops: CDR1 SGHNT, CDR2 YYREEE (reference sequence). CDR3 coding DNA: TGTGCCAGCAGCTCCGAGGGCGGTAACACTGAAGCTTTCTTT. It specifies CASSSEGGNTEAFF.